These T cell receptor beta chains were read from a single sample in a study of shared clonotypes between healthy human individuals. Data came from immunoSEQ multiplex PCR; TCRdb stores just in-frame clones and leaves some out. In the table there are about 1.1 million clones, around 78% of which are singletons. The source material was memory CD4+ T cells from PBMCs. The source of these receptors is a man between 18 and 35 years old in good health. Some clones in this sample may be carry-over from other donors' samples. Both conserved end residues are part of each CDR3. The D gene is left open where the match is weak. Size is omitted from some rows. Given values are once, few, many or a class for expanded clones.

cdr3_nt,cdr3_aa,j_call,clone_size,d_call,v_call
TGTGCCAGCAGCCCCCAGGGCCGGGGAGAGACCCAGTACTTC,CASSPQGRGETQYF,TRBJ2-5,-,-,TRBV7-3
TGTGCCAGTAGCCAGGGGGGCACCGGGGAGCTGTTTTTT,CASSQGGTGELFF,TRBJ2-2,-,-,TRBV7-3
TGTGCCAGCAGTAAGCCACAGGGAAACCAAGAGACCCAGTACTTC,CASSKPQGNQETQYF,TRBJ2-5,-,-,TRBV27
TGTGCCAGCAGTTTTGGCACCTCCGGGACTGAAGCTTTCTTT,CASSFGTSGTEAFF,TRBJ1-1,-,-,TRBV27
TGCGCCAGCAGAGCAACCGGGGAGCTGTTTTTT,CASRATGELFF,TRBJ2-2,-,-,TRBV5-1
TGTGCCAGTAGTATAGCCCCTACTGGAGGCTACACCTTC,CASSIAPTGGYTF,TRBJ1-2,-,-,TRBV19
TGTGCCAGCAGACGACCGGGGGTCAATGAAAAACTGTTTTTT,CASRRPGVNEKLFF,TRBJ1-4,-,-,TRBV28
TGTGCCAGCAACCCTTGGGACGGAATAAACACCATATATTTT,CASNPWDGINTIYF,TRBJ1-3,-,-,TRBV28
TGTGCCAGCACTTCAGGCAGGGGGCATAAAAACATTCAGTACTTC,CASTSGRGHKNIQYF,TRBJ2-4,-,TRBD1,TRBV2
TGTGCCAGCAGCTTCGGCTGGTTAAATGAAAAACTGTTTTTT,CASSFGWLNEKLFF,TRBJ1-4,few,-,TRBV7-8
TGTGCCACCAGCGACAGTTCTTACTCTGGAAACACCATATATTTT,CATSDSSYSGNTIYF,TRBJ1-3,-,-,TRBV15
TGTGCCAGTAGTATGACAGGATTCTACAATGAGCAGTTCTTC,CASSMTGFYNEQFF,TRBJ2-1,-,-,TRBV19
TGTGCCAGCAGCCTGACAGGGCCGGACACTGAAGCTTTCTTT,CASSLTGPDTEAFF,TRBJ1-1,-,TRBD1,TRBV7-2
TGCAGTGGACAGAGTCAAGAGACCCAGTACTTC,CSGQSQETQYF,TRBJ2-5,many,-,TRBV20-1
TGTGCCAGCAGTTACAATTGGCAGGGGAACGAAAAACTGTTTTTT,CASSYNWQGNEKLFF,TRBJ1-4,-,-,TRBV6-5
TGTGCCTGGACCGACAGGGGGGGTCAGCCCCAGCATTTT,CAWTDRGGQPQHF,TRBJ1-5,-,TRBD1,TRBV30
TGTGCCAGCAGTCTTCAGGGCCGCGTGGGTGAGCAGTACTTC,CASSLQGRVGEQYF,TRBJ2-7,-,-,TRBV28
TGTGCCTGGAGTGTTGGGACGGCAAACATTCAGTACTTC,CAWSVGTANIQYF,TRBJ2-4,-,-,TRBV30
TGCGCCAGCAGCATGGGACTAGCGGGGGGTACATATGAGCAGTTCTTC,CASSMGLAGGTYEQFF,TRBJ2-1,-,TRBD2,TRBV5-1